The 14 T cell receptor beta chains given below trace back to one sample, sequenced in a study of control samples from healthy donors and cancer patients. The assay was immunoSEQ multiplex PCR, and TCRdb's table has in-frame clones only and misses some. The sample contains about 65,000 clones, 90% of which appear only once. Sequencing input: PBMCs. The receptors come from a woman aged 45-65 years with colorectal cancer.

The chain combines TRBV6-5 with TRBJ1-6; D unclear. The CDR3 consists of 12 residues. V gave up 2 bases and J gave up 12 bases, with 8 bases separating them. The germline CDR1 and CDR2 sequences are MNHEY and SVGAGI. The CDR3 is CASSYPSGPLHF. The CDR3 DNA is TGTGCCAGCAGTTACCCTAGCGGACCCCTCCACTTT.

The V call is TRBV7-6, the J call TRBJ2-7; D is ambiguous. Between the trimmed V and J ends, which lost 1 base and 2 bases, there was a span of 6 bases. The CDR3 extends over 13 amino acids. Germline V gives CDR1 SGHVS, CDR2 FNYEAQ. Here the CDR3 reads CASSLGATYEQYF. The CDR3 bases are TGTGCCAGCAGCTTAGGGGCTACCTACGAGCAGTACTTC.

The chain recombines TRBV7-7 with TRBJ1-5; TRBD1 matches at 8 bases. The germline CDR1 and CDR2 sequences are SSHAT and FNYEAQ (reference sequence). J gave up 9 bases and V 6 bases, and 10 bases lay outside the gene matches. CDR3 size: 14 residues. The CDR3 here is CASRLDRAPGPQHF. CDR3 sequence (DNA): TGTGCCAGCAGACTGGACAGGGCCCCGGGGCCCCAGCATTTT.

The V call is TRBV4-1, the J call TRBJ2-7; 13 bases are a match to TRBD2. Germline V gene lookup returns CDR1 MGHRA and CDR2 YSYEKL. V lost 0 bases and J lost 2; bases outside the gene matches: 1. This CDR3 has 16 amino acids. The DNA of the CDR3 is TGCGCCAGCAGCCAAGAAGGACTAGCGGGAGCCTACGAGCAGTACTTC. This sequence encodes CASSQEGLAGAYEQYF.

V gene TRBV6-5 combines with J gene TRBJ2-7; TRBD1 or TRBD2 may be the D gene (5 bases each). The length of the CDR3 is 14 residues. Looked up from germline, CDR1 is MNHEY and CDR2 is SVGAGI. Between the trimmed V and J ends, which lost 5 bases and 6 bases, there was a span of 17 bases. The CDR3 DNA is TGTGCCAGCAGTCACCGGGACCTCGTTATCGAGCAGTACTTC. This sequence encodes CASSHRDLVIEQYF.

This sequence joins TRBV9 and TRBJ2-3, with 11 bases aligning to TRBD2. Losses at the gene ends were 3 bases for V and 4 bases for J; bases not matched to a gene: 16. The CDR3 loop spans 19 amino acids. Germline V gene lookup returns CDR1 SGDLS and CDR2 YYNGEE. The CDR3 DNA is TGTGCCAGCAGCGCAGGAGAGGTAATAGCGGGGGGGGCCGCAGATACGCAGTATTTT. Translated: CASSAGEVIAGGAADTQYF.

The genes are TRBV4-2 and TRBJ2-1, with D unresolved. V was shortened by 0 bases and J by 0 bases, with 12 bases between the two germline ends. This CDR3 region has 17 residues. Germline values: CDR1 LGHNA, CDR2 YNFKEQ. The DNA for the CDR3 is TGTGCCAGCAGCCAAGATGGTGAAGGGCACTCCTACAATGAGCAGTTCTTC. Its translation: CASSQDGEGHSYNEQFF.

The chain joins TRBV5-6 to TRBJ1-4; 7 nucleotides agree with TRBD1. The germline CDR1 and CDR2 sequences are SGHDT and YYEEEE. The CDR3 covers 14 residues. With V trimmed by 0 bases and J by 7 bases, 3 bases remained unmatched. The CDR3 loop reads CASSLVAGGEKLFF. Written as DNA, the CDR3 is TGTGCCAGCAGCTTGGTGGCAGGGGGTGAAAAACTGTTTTTT. The whole variable domain, filled in from reference TRBV5-6 and TRBJ1-4, reads DAGVTQSPTHLIKTRGQQVTLRCSPKSGHDTVSWYQQALGQGPQFIFQYYEEEERQRGNFPDRFSGHQFPNYSSELNVNALLLGDSALYLCASSLVAGGEKLFFGSGTQLSVL.

The rearrangement links TRBV19 to TRBJ2-5; a possible D gene is TRBD1 (5 bases). Germline V lookup: CDR1 LNHDA, CDR2 SQIVND (reference sequence). The CDR3 contains 16 residues. The V end lost 5 bases, the J end lost 0 bases, and 16 bases lay between the germline ends. CDR3 coding DNA: TGTGCCAGTAGTCGCAGACAGACACTGTACCAAGAGACCCAGTACTTC. Its protein product is CASSRRQTLYQETQYF.

This rearrangement joins TRBV6-5 to TRBJ1-1; D unresolved. The V gene lost 6 bases and the J gene lost 4 bases, with 9 bases spanning the gap. The germline V gene has CDR1 MNHEY and CDR2 SVGAGI. The length of the CDR3 is 12 residues. CDR3 loop: CASRTGSTEAFF. Written as DNA, the CDR3 is TGTGCCAGCAGGACCGGGAGCACTGAAGCTTTCTTT.

This sequence joins TRBV6-5 and TRBJ2-4; a possible D gene is TRBD1 (5 bases). The germline CDR1 and CDR2 sequences are MNHEY and SVGAGI. V lost 6 bases, J lost 0 bases, and 9 bases lay in between. The CDR3 length is 14 residues. The CDR3 region has the DNA TGTGCCAGCAGCAGGGCTATAGCCAAAAACATTCAGTACTTC. Its translation: CASSRAIAKNIQYF.

This chain connects TRBV19 to TRBJ2-3; 9 bases are a match to TRBD2. Unmatched junction bases numbered 12, after V lost 4 bases and J lost 4 bases. The CDR3 totals 17 residues. Germline V gene data show CDR1 as LNHDA and CDR2 as SQIVND (reference sequence). The DNA of the CDR3 is TGTGCCAGTAGTACTCCCGGGGCGGGGGGGCCACCAGATACGCAGTATTTT. Its protein product is CASSTPGAGGPPDTQYF.

The chain employs TRBV3-1 (or the pseudogene TRBV3-2) and TRBJ2-7, with D tentatively TRBD1 (6 bases). The germline gives CDR1 LGHDT, CDR2 YNNKEL (reference sequence). This CDR3 is 15 amino acids long. Deletions cut 1 base from V and 4 bases from J, with 14 bases between. In nucleotides, the CDR3 is TGTGCCAGCAGCCAAGTCGGACAGTATGGGTACGAGCAGTACTTC. Its protein product is CASSQVGQYGYEQYF.

The V gene is TRBV30, the J gene TRBJ2-5; no clear D. The V and J ends lost 1 base and 5 bases respectively, with 8 bases between them. The CDR3 is made up of 12 amino acids. CDR1 is GTSNPN, CDR2 SVGIG, per germline (reference sequence). For the CDR3, the DNA is TGTGCCTGGAGTGCCCTCCGGGAGACCCAGTACTTC. Its protein is CAWSALRETQYF.